The present entry profiles one T cell receptor (beta chain) with its context. Assay: immunoSEQ multiplex PCR; the TCRdb copy retains only in-frame clones and omits some. The profile shows around 160,000 clones, about 90% of them singletons. The data are from a study of T cell responses to AZD1222 COVID-19 vaccine. CDR3 size: 20 residues. Germline CDR1 reads SGHRS; CDR2 reads YFSETQ. J gave up 0 bases and V 4 bases, and 15 bases lay outside the gene matches. The clonotype originates from an adult who received the AZD1222 COVID-19 vaccine. The chain employs TRBV5-1 and TRBJ1-3; TRBD1 aligns across 11 bases. This sample comprised peripheral blood, obtained 28 days after the second AZD1222 dose. CDR3 residues: CASSGVVVGTGGFSGNTIYF. The CDR3, as DNA: TGCGCCAGCAGCGGGGTGGTTGTGGGGACAGGGGGATTCTCTGGAAACACCATATATTTT.